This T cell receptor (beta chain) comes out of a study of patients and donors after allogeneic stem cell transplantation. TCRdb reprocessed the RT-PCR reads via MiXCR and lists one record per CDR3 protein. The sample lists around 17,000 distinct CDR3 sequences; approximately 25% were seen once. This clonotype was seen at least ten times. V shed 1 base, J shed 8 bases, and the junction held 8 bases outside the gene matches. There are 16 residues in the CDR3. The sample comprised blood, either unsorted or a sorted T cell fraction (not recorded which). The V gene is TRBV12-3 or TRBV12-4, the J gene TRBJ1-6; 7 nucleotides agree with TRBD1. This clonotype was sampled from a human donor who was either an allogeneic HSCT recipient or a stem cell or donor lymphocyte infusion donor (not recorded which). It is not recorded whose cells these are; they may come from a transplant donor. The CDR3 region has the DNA TGTGCCAGCAGTTTAGACAGGGGATATTCCCATTCACCCCTCCACTTT. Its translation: CASSLDRGYSHSPLHF.